This T cell receptor (beta chain) was captured in a study of T cell responses to AZD1222 COVID-19 vaccine. At the level of the study: Whether given at about 4 or about 12 weeks, second doses were pooled.

Germline V lookup: CDR1 SEHNR, CDR2 FQNEAQ (reference sequence). Trimming removed 4 bases at V and 0 bases at J, with 7 bases between. The CDR3 extends over 15 amino acids. TCRdb's table, derived via immunoSEQ multiplex PCR, lists solely in-frame clones and lacks some. Seen here are about 79,000 clones, more than 70% observed once, and the top ten hold 20% to 25%. Sequenced material: peripheral blood, taken on day 0 of AZD1222 vaccination. The rearrangement joins TRBV7-9 to TRBJ1-6, with a possible D match to TRBD1 (6 bases). The sequence was obtained from an adult in good health. CDR3 in DNA: TGTGCCAGCAGCTCACAGGGCTCCTATAATTCACCCCTCCACTTT. This codes for CASSSQGSYNSPLHF.